This TCR beta chain was recorded in a study of T cell responses to AZD1222 COVID-19 vaccine. About this clone: As yet, its antigen is unknown.

The repertoire was sequenced with immunoSEQ multiplex PCR; TCRdb's copy has only in-frame clones and lacks some. The sample lists 90,000 to 110,000 clones; more than 75% were seen once. General study points: A rise in Spike-specific TCR breadth and depth followed two AZD1222 doses. The study sampled repertoires only after the peak T cell response. Donors were chiefly white British, with a greater number of females, and clonal diversity was perhaps underestimated.

This TCR came from an adult in good health. The material was peripheral blood, obtained on day 0 of AZD1222 vaccination.

The CDR3, as DNA: TGTGCCAGCAGCTTGGCGGCAGAGTATGGCTACACCTTC. Its protein product is CASSLAAEYGYTF. The chain recombines TRBV5-6 with TRBJ1-2; no reliable D call. The CDR3 runs to 13 residues. Germline CDR1 SGHDT, CDR2 YYEEEE. V was trimmed by 0 bases and J by 5 bases, leaving 8 bases between them.